This TCR beta chain is drawn from a study of T cell responses to AZD1222 COVID-19 vaccine. Here immunoSEQ multiplex PCR was the method, and the copy in TCRdb shows in-frame clones only, minus some. There are over 110,000 clones in the sample; almost 95% occur only once, and 9% to 9.5% lies in the top ten. The V gene's germline CDR1 is KGHDR and CDR2 SFDVKD. The germline V and J ends were trimmed by 0 bases and 4 bases, with 5 bases remaining between them. This CDR3 region has 13 residues. The TCR originated in an adult who received the AZD1222 COVID-19 vaccine. The chain is built from TRBV24-1 and TRBJ1-2, with D uncertain. The sequences come from peripheral blood, collected 28 days after the second AZD1222 dose. As DNA, the CDR3 is TGTGCCACCAGTGATTTGATCGGCTATGGCTACACCTTC. It encodes CATSDLIGYGYTF.